This entry features one T cell receptor (beta chain) sequence. This record belongs to a study of blood T cell repertoires in COVID-19. Background on the study: COVID-19 samples collected from the United States, Italy and Spain covered acute and convalescent phases.

This CDR3 has 15 residues. Looked up from germline, CDR1 is MNHEY and CDR2 is SMNVEV (reference sequence). Trimming cost V 2 bases and J 6 bases, with 14 bases left between them. Authors' methods: Estimates of nucleated cell counts were drawn from the amplification of reference gene primers. Libraries were prepared by immunoSEQ multiplex PCR; TCRdb keeps only in-frame clonotypes and omits some of them. That table is the source of V, J and clone size, and D and trimming were worked out from the DNA. Seen here are 140,000 or so clones, approximately 87% observed once, and the top ten hold less than 45%.

This receptor was taken from a man in his fifties who had recovered from COVID-19. Sequencing was performed on peripheral blood. The V call is TRBV27, the J call TRBJ1-5, with TRBD1 as a possible D gene (5 bases). In nucleotides, the CDR3 is TGTGCCAGCAGTTTAATCGGGGGATGGAGTCAGCCCCAGCATTTT. This codes for CASSLIGGWSQPQHF.